One sample yielded the 13 T cell receptor beta chains listed below, sequenced in a study of blood T cell repertoires in COVID-19. The method was immunoSEQ multiplex PCR; TCRdb's version includes in-frame clones alone and lacks a portion of them. The sample yields tens of thousands of clones, around 80% seen once. Sequenced sample: peripheral blood. Receptors were obtained from a man in his 70s with acute or convalescent COVID-19.

CDR3 nucleotides: TGTGCCAGCTCCCCGTCCCAGGGGGACACCGGGGAGCTGTTTTTT. Its translation: CASSPSQGDTGELFF. The rearrangement joins TRBV18 to TRBJ2-2; 7 bases line up with TRBD1. Germline V gene data show CDR1 as KGHSH and CDR2 as LQKENI. CDR3 length: 15 residues. J was trimmed by 3 bases and V by 6 bases; bases with no gene match: 7.

The J gene is TRBJ2-5, the V gene TRBV29-1; the match to TRBD2 covers 14 bases. V shed 5 bases, J shed 2 bases, and the junction held 4 bases outside the gene matches. CDR3 length equals 15 residues. The germline V gene has CDR1 SQVTM and CDR2 ANQGSEA. The CDR3 region is CSVFGLAGGQETQYF. CDR3 bases: TGCAGCGTTTTCGGACTAGCGGGGGGACAAGAGACCCAGTACTTC.

This chain joins TRBV2 and TRBJ1-4; TRBD1 matches at 11 bases. Germline V gene data show CDR1 as SNHLY and CDR2 as FYNNEI. Trimming cost V 6 bases and J 8 bases; bases outside gene matches: 5. This CDR3 contains 14 residues. The CDR3 here is CASREDRGQEKLFF. Written as DNA, the CDR3 is TGTGCCAGCAGAGAGGACAGGGGGCAAGAAAAACTGTTTTTT. Filled out from reference TRBV2 and TRBJ1-4, the complete variable domain reads EPEVTQTPSHQVTQMGQEVILRCVPISNHLYFYWYRQILGQKVEFLVSFYNNEISEKSEIFDDQFSVERPDGSNFTLKIRSTKLEDSAMYFCASREDRGQEKLFFGSGTQLSVL.

The V and J genes are TRBV29-1 and TRBJ1-3; tentative D call: TRBD1 (6 bases). Trimming took off 5 bases at V and 0 bases at J, with 11 bases between the two ends. In germline, CDR1 is SQVTM, CDR2 ANQGSEA. The CDR3 is 14 amino acids. This CDR3 reads CSVLQGYSGNTIYF. DNA for the CDR3: TGCAGCGTTCTACAGGGATACTCTGGAAACACCATATATTTT. Full variable domain (rest looked up from reference TRBV29-1 and TRBJ1-3): SAVISQKPSRDICQRGTSLTIQCQVDSQVTMMFWYRQQPGQSLTLIATANQGSEATYESGFVIDKFPISRPNLTFSTLTVSNMSPEDSSIYLCSVLQGYSGNTIYFGEGSWLTVV.

The chain is built from TRBV6-1 and TRBJ1-2; TRBD1 might be the D (6 bases). The CDR3 length is 13 residues. The germline gives CDR1 MNHNS, CDR2 SASEGT. The germline V and J ends were trimmed by 2 bases and 8 bases, with 12 bases remaining between them. CDR3 sequence (DNA): TGTGCCAGCAGTGAAACGGGGGGCTGGGGCTACACCTTC. Protein sequence: CASSETGGWGYTF.

The chain employs TRBV4-1 and TRBJ1-2, with D perhaps matching TRBD1 (5 bases). Trimming stripped 3 bases from V and 4 bases from J, with 12 bases between. Germline loops: CDR1 MGHRA, CDR2 YSYEKL. This CDR3 has 14 residues. CDR3 protein: CASSQGGRGYGYTF. CDR3 in DNA: TGCGCCAGCAGCCAGGGGGGTAGGGGCTATGGCTACACCTTC.

The CDR3 nucleotides are TGTGCCATCAGTGTAGGGGGCGACTATGGCTACACCTTC. This encodes CAISVGGDYGYTF. The chain employs TRBV10-3 and TRBJ1-2; 7 bases agree with TRBD1. Germline CDR1 reads ENHRY; CDR2 reads SYGVKD. There are 13 residues in the CDR3. Trimming took 4 bases from V and 3 from J; bases not matched to a gene: 2.

The chain is built from TRBV4-1 and TRBJ1-1; the D is unclear. Germline values: CDR1 MGHRA, CDR2 YSYEKL. CDR3 length equals 17 residues. V dropped 0 bases and J dropped 0 bases, with 14 bases sitting between them. The chain's CDR3 is CASSQEVPVVMNTEAFF. Here the CDR3 DNA reads TGCGCCAGCAGCCAAGAAGTGCCAGTCGTCATGAACACTGAAGCTTTCTTT.

The rearrangement joins TRBV28 to TRBJ2-7, with D possibly matching TRBD1 (6 bases). In germline, CDR1 is MDHEN, CDR2 SYDVKM. Trimming removed 6 bases at V and 0 bases at J, with 12 bases between. This CDR3 has 14 residues. CDR3 in amino acids: CASRDSRSSYEQYF. The CDR3, as DNA: TGTGCCAGCAGGGACAGCAGGAGCTCCTACGAGCAGTACTTC. The full variable domain, its missing parts supplied by reference TRBV28 and TRBJ2-7, is DVKVTQSSRYLVKRTGEKVFLECVQDMDHENMFWYRQDPGLGLRLIYFSYDVKMKEKGDIPEGYSVSREKKERFSLILESASTNQTSMYLCASRDSRSSYEQYFGPGTRLTVT.

The chain couples TRBV5-5 to TRBJ1-1, with 8 positions matching TRBD1. The CDR3 runs to 14 residues. CDR1 and CDR2 (germline): SGHKS, YYEKEE (reference sequence). The V and J ends lost 1 base and 5 bases, in that order; junction bases with no gene match: 4. CDR3 DNA: TGTGCCAGCAGCTTGCGGACAGGGAAAACTGAAGCTTTCTTT. It encodes CASSLRTGKTEAFF.

The CDR3 bases are TGTGCCAGCAGCTTGGAAGGTCAGGGTAGTGCAGATACGCAGTATTTT. Translated: CASSLEGQGSADTQYF. This chain joins TRBV5-5 and TRBJ2-3; D might be TRBD1 (5 bases). V was cut by 0 bases and J by 4 bases, with 15 bases left in between. The CDR3 runs to 16 residues. Per germline, CDR1 SGHKS and CDR2 YYEKEE (reference sequence).

A single count supports this clone. In DNA form, the CDR3 reads TGTGCCAGTAGTTCGATACAGGCCTATGGCTACACCTTC. It specifies CASSSIQAYGYTF. This chain links TRBV19 with TRBJ1-2; a possible D gene is TRBD1 (5 bases). Germline V gene data show CDR1 as LNHDA and CDR2 as SQIVND (reference sequence). Between the trimmed V and J ends, which lost 5 bases and 4 bases, there was a span of 11 bases. This CDR3 comprises 13 residues.

The V and J genes are TRBV5-6 and TRBJ1-5, with a possible D match to TRBD1 (5 bases). V lost 1 base and J 7 bases, leaving 15 bases between the germline ends. The germline gives CDR1 SGHDT, CDR2 YYEEEE. This CDR3 contains 15 residues. CDR3 sequence: CASSLYGTGGQPQHF. CDR3 nucleotide sequence: TGTGCCAGCAGCTTGTACGGGACGGGAGGGCAGCCCCAGCATTTT.